The 14 T cell receptor beta chains listed next were all sequenced from one sample in a study of kidney transplant recipient with SARS-CoV-2 infection. TCRdb reprocessed the reads via MiXCR and lists one record per CDR3 protein. The sample has about 240,000 distinct CDR3 sequences; 29% are singletons. The sequences come from a blood sample, collected at baseline and on roughly day 110 from a kidney transplant recipient. These receptors all stem from a young adult male patient who had COVID-19 and was a kidney transplant recipient. The graft donor may have given rise to some T cells.

Ten or more counts support this clonotype. The chain carries TRBV27 and TRBJ2-7, with D maybe TRBD1 (6 bases). The CDR3 is 12 residues long. In germline, CDR1 is MNHEY, CDR2 SMNVEV (reference sequence). Trimming took 2 bases from V and 4 from J, leaving 6 bases between them. The DNA of the CDR3 is TGTGCCAGCAGTTTAACAGGGTACGAGCAGTACTTC. Translated, it gives CASSLTGYEQYF.

Details on this clonotype: A much larger clone differs from this one at a single base, so this may be a read error. J is TRBJ1-2 and V is TRBV6-1; D is unresolved. CDR1 and CDR2 from the germline V gene are MNHNS and SASEGT. This CDR3 is 17 amino acids long. Trimming stripped 5 bases from V and 4 bases from J, with 23 bases between. CDR3 DNA: TGTGCCAGCAGTCCAGCTGAGGAATGTAGAAAGACCTATGGCTACACCTTC. Translating gives CASSPAEECRKTYGYTF.

Notes on this clonotype: This may be a read error: a much more frequent sequence differs by one nucleotide. The chain combines TRBV6-6 with TRBJ1-1, with D possibly TRBD1 on 6 matching bases. Germline CDR1 MNHNY, CDR2 SVGAGI (reference sequence). This CDR3 has 17 amino acids. The CDR3 spells CASSSPLGTQWSEGASF. CDR3 bases: TGTGCCAGCAGTTCGCCCCTCGGGACACAATGGTCTGAAGGAGCTTCCTTT.

This clonotype was observed at least ten times. The V and J genes are TRBV7-9 and TRBJ2-7; D remains ambiguous. From germline, CDR1 is SEHNR and CDR2 FQNEAQ (reference sequence). Trimming cost V 6 bases and J 6 bases, with 9 bases left between them. The CDR3 has 11 residues. The CDR3 DNA sequence: TGTGCCAGCAGGACTGGTGGCGAGCAGTACTTC. Protein sequence: CASRTGGEQYF. Variable domain in full (rest from reference TRBV7-9 and TRBJ2-7): DTGVSQNPRHKITKRGQNVTFRCDPISEHNRLYWYRQTLGQGPEFLTYFQNEAQLEKSRLLSDRFSAERPKGSFSTLEIQRTEQGDSAMYLCASRTGGEQYFGPGTRLTVT.

The chain combines TRBV5-1 with TRBJ1-2, with no clear D. Trimming removed 6 bases from V and 4 bases from J, with 22 bases in between. This CDR3 is 16 amino acids long. The germline CDR1 and CDR2 sequences are SGHRS and YFSETQ. The CDR3 here is CASMNLSVRKTYGYTF. CDR3 coding DNA: TGCGCCAGCATGAACCTATCGGTTCGAAAGACCTATGGCTACACCTTC.

This clonotype has ten or more counts. The chain couples TRBV6-5 to TRBJ2-5, with D possibly called TRBD1 or TRBD2 (6 bases each). The CDR3 contains 16 residues. Trimming stripped 5 bases from V and 3 bases from J, with 19 bases between. The germline CDR1 and CDR2 sequences are MNHEY and SVGAGI. The CDR3 region is CASSPPGAAGEETQYF. The CDR3 nucleotides read TGTGCCAGCAGTCCCCCGGGGGCAGCCGGGGAAGAGACCCAGTACTTC.

Comment on this clonotype: Possible read error: a much larger clone is one base away. The chain is built from TRBV11-3 and TRBJ1-2; unclear D gene. This CDR3 has 17 amino acids. Germline values: CDR1 SGHNT, CDR2 YENEEA. Deletions cut 4 bases from V and 4 bases from J, with 22 bases between. Written as DNA, the CDR3 is TGTGCCAGCAGCTGGAATCCCGATCTCGGAAAGGCCTATGGCTACACCTTC. Protein: CASSWNPDLGKAYGYTF.

This chain uses TRBV4-1 with TRBJ2-3; D not resolved. Germline V CDR1 and CDR2: MGHRA, YSYEKL. The CDR3 loop spans 13 amino acids. Trimming left V 1 base short and J 6 bases short, with 8 bases between. The CDR3 nucleotides are TGCGCCAGCAGCCAAGCTTCCCAGGATACGCAGTATTTT. Protein: CASSQASQDTQYF.

The sample holds many counts of this clonotype. This chain links TRBV30 with TRBJ2-1; 9 bases line up with TRBD2. V shed 5 bases, J shed 9 bases, and the junction held 11 bases outside the gene matches. CDR1 and CDR2 from the germline V gene are GTSNPN and SVGIG (reference sequence). This CDR3 region has 14 residues. The CDR3: CAWWRGGRAREQFF. The CDR3 bases are TGTGCCTGGTGGCGGGGCGGGAGGGCCCGTGAGCAGTTCTTC.

Details on this clonotype: A clone one base away is much larger, so this may be a read error. V usage is TRBV3-1 and J usage is TRBJ2-7; D not resolved. The tail of the sequence fits TRBJ2-5 better, so the J call may be wrong. Looked up from germline, CDR1 is LGHDT and CDR2 is YNNKEL (reference sequence). The CDR3 runs to 17 residues. The CDR3 protein is CASSVYCPISFSGTQYF. The DNA of the CDR3 is TGTGCCAGCAGCGTATACTGTCCCATTTCTTTCTCTGGGACCCAGTACTTC.

At least ten counts were recorded for this clonotype. The rearrangement joins TRBV5-1 to TRBJ1-6, with 9 nucleotides matching TRBD1. Trimming at V came to 4 bases and at J to 10 bases, leaving 6 bases not matched to a gene. This CDR3 comprises 14 residues. CDR1 SGHRS and CDR2 YFSETQ come from the germline V gene. DNA of the CDR3: TGCGCCAGCAGCCAAGGGACAGGGAGGTCACCCCTCCACTTT. Protein sequence: CASSQGTGRSPLHF.

A remark on this clonotype: A much larger clone differs from this one at a single base, so this may be a read error. The V call is TRBV6-6, the J call TRBJ2-7; maybe TRBD1 (6 bases). Trimming removed 8 bases at V and 5 bases at J, with 19 bases between. Germline assignment: CDR1 MNHNY and CDR2 SVGAGI (reference sequence). The CDR3 spans 14 residues. The CDR3 reads CASDPVGGNHEQYF. CDR3 nucleotides: TGTGCCAGCGATCCGGTAGGGGGTAACCACGAGCAGTACTTC.

This clonotype occurred many times. The CDR3 sequence is CASSATRSNEQFF. DNA for the CDR3: TGTGCCAGCAGTGCCACGAGGAGCAATGAGCAGTTCTTC. This chain connects TRBV2 to TRBJ2-1; the D is unclear. The germline V gene has CDR1 SNHLY and CDR2 FYNNEI. The CDR3 consists of 13 residues. V was shortened by 4 bases and J by 6 bases, with 10 bases between the two germline ends.

As regards this clonotype: This clone may be a read error of a much larger clone one base away. V is TRBV9 and J is TRBJ2-4; D tentatively reads TRBD1 or TRBD2 (5 bases each). The CDR3 contains 14 residues. CDR1 is SGDLS, CDR2 YYNGEE, per germline. The CDR3 spells CASSASAGANVPTF. CDR3 nucleotides: TGTGCCAGCAGCGCTAGTGCCGGGGCCAACGTCCCGACTTTC.